This T cell receptor (beta chain) was retrieved from a study of untreated major depressive disorder. V lost 4 bases, J lost 0 bases, and 3 bases lay in between. The CDR3 is made up of 13 amino acids. The germline V gene has CDR1 MDHEN and CDR2 SYDVKM. Repertoires were generated with immunoSEQ multiplex PCR, while TCRdb's copy carries only in-frame clones and drops some. The sample yields fewer than 25,000 clones, over 65% seen once. This sequence originates from a woman younger than 45 in good health. Sequences were obtained from CD4+ T cells from PBMCs. The rearrangement uses TRBV28 and TRBJ2-2; D is unresolved. CDR3 sequence reads: CASSYTNTGELFF. The CDR3 DNA follows: TGTGCCAGCAGTTACACGAACACCGGGGAGCTGTTTTTT.